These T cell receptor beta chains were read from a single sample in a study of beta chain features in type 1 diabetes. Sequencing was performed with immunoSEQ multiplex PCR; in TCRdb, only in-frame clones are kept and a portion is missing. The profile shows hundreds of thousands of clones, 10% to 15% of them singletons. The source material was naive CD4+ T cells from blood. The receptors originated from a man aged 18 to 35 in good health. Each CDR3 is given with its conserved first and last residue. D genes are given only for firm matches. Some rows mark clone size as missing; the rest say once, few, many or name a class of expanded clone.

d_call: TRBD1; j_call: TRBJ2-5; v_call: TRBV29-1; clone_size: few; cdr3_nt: TGCAGCGTTGAACCCGGGGACAGGGGGGTATGGTGGCAAGAGACCCAGTACTTC; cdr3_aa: CSVEPGDRGVWWQETQYF
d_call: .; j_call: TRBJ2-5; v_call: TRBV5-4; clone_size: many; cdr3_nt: TGTGCCAGCAGCTTGGAGGGAGTCAAGGAGACCCAGTACTTC; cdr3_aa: CASSLEGVKETQYF
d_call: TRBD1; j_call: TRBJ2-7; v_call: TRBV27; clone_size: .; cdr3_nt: TGTGCCAGCAGCTTATATAGGGGGCAAAGCTACGAGCAGTACTTC; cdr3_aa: CASSLYRGQSYEQYF
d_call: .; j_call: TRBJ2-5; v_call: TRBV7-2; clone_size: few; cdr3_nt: TGTGCCAGCAGCTTCGAGGAGTGGCAGACCCAGTACTTC; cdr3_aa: CASSFEEWQTQYF
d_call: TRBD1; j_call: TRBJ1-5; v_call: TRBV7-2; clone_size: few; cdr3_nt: TGTGCCAGCAGCTTCGGACAGGGGGCTAATCAGCCCCAGCATTTT; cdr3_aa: CASSFGQGANQPQHF
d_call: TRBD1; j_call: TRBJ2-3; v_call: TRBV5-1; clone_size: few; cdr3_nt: TGCGCCAGCAGCTCTCAGGGGGCCACAGATACGCAGTATTTT; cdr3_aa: CASSSQGATDTQYF
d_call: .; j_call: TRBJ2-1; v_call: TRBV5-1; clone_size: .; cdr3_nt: TGCGCCAGCAGCTTGGGAGGGTATGAGCAGTTCTTC; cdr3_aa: CASSLGGYEQFF
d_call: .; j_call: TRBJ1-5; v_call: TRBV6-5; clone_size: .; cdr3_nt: TGTGCCAGCAGTTCCGGGTCCGGCAATCAGCCCCAGCATTTT; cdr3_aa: CASSSGSGNQPQHF
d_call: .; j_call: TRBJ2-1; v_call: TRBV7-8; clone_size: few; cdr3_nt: TGTGCCAGCAGCTTAGGTCACAGGGTTAATTCGATAGTCGATGAGCAGTTCTTC; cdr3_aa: CASSLGHRVNSIVDEQFF
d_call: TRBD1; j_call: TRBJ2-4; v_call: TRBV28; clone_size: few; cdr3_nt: TGTGCCAGCAGTCCCGACAGGGGAAACATTCAGTACTTC; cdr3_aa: CASSPDRGNIQYF
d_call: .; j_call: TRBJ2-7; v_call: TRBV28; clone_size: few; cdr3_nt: TGTGCCAGCAGCGGACAGCCGAGGGCCTACGAGCAGTACTTC; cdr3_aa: CASSGQPRAYEQYF
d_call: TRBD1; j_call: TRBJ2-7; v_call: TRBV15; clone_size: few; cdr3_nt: TGTGCCACCAGCAGAGATCTCACAGGGGCCGAGCAGTACTTC; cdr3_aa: CATSRDLTGAEQYF
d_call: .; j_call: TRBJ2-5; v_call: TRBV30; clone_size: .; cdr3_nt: TGTGCCTGGAGCCAGGCGGAGACCCAGTACTTC; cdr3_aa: CAWSQAETQYF
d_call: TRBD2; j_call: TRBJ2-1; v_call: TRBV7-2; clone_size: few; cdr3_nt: TGTGCCAGCAGCCCGCAGGGACTAGCGAGTAATGAGCAGTTCTTC; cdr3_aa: CASSPQGLASNEQFF
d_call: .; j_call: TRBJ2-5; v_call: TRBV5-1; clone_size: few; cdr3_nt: TGCGCCAGCAGCTTTGGCGGACTAAAAGAAGAGACCCAGTACTTC; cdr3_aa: CASSFGGLKEETQYF
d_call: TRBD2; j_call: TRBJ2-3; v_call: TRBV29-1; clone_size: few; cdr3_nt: TGCAGCGTCGGTAGACTAGCGGGCAGCACAGATACGCAGTATTTT; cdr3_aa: CSVGRLAGSTDTQYF
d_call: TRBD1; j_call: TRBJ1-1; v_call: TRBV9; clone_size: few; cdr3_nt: TGTGCCAGCAGCCCAGCCGGGACAGGGAACACTGAAGCTTTCTTT; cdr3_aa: CASSPAGTGNTEAFF
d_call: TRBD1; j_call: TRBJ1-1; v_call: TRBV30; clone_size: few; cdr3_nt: TGTGCCTGGATCCGGGACAGAGGCGCTGAAGCTTTCTTT; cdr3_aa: CAWIRDRGAEAFF
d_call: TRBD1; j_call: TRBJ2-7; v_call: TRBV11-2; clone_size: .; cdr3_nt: TGTGCCAGCAGCTTATCAGGGGGCGACGAGCAGTACTTC; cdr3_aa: CASSLSGGDEQYF
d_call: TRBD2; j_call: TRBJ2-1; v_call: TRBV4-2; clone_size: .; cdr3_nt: TGTGCCAGCAGCCACGCGGTTCGGCTAGCGGGCGGCAATGAGCAGTTCTTC; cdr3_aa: CASSHAVRLAGGNEQFF
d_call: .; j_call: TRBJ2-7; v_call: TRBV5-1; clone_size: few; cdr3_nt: TGCGCCAGTCGACTCTCACCGCCTCCGTACTACGAGCAGTACTTC; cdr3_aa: CASRLSPPPYYEQYF
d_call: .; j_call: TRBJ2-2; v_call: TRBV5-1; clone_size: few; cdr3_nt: TGCGCCAGCGGTCGGCGCGGGGGCTCCACCGGGGAGCTGTTTTTT; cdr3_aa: CASGRRGGSTGELFF
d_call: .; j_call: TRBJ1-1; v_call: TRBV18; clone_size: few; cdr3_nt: TGTGCCAGCTCACCACCCGGGGGAGGGATGAACACTGAAGCTTTCTTT; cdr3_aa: CASSPPGGGMNTEAFF
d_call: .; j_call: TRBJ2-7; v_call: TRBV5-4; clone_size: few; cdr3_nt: TGTGCCAGCAGCTTGGATCCAAACGGGGGCTCCTACGAGCAGTACTTC; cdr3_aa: CASSLDPNGGSYEQYF
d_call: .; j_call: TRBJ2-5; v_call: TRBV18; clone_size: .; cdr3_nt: TGTGCCAGCTCACCACCGACTCGTGGAAAGACCCAGTACTTC; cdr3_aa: CASSPPTRGKTQYF
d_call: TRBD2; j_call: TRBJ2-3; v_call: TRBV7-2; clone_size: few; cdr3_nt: TGTGCCAGCAGCGGCCTAGCGGTCCACCGAGCAGGTACAGATACGCAGTATTTT; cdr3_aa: CASSGLAVHRAGTDTQYF
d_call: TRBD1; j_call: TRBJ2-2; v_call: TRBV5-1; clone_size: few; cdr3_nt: TGCGCCAGCAGCTTGGGGACAGGGCCCGGGGAGCTGTTTTTT; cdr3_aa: CASSLGTGPGELFF
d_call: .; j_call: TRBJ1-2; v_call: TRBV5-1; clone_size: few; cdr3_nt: TGCGCCAGCAGCTTGTCACTTGAGAGGGTTGGCTACACCTTC; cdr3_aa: CASSLSLERVGYTF
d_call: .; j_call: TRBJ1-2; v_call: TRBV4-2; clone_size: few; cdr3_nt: TGTGCCAGCAGCCTTAGCGGCTATGGCTACACCTTC; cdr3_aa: CASSLSGYGYTF
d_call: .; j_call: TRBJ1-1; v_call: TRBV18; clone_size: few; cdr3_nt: TGTGCCAGCTCACCAACAGGGTGGACTGAAGCTTTCTTT; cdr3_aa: CASSPTGWTEAFF
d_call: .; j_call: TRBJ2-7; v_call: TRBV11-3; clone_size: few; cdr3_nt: TGTGCCAGCAGCCAGCAGGAGGGGCAAGAGCAGTACTTC; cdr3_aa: CASSQQEGQEQYF
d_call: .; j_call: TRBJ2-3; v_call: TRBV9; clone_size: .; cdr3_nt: TGTGCCAGCAGCCCCCGACAGGGCACAGATACGCAGTATTTT; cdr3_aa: CASSPRQGTDTQYF
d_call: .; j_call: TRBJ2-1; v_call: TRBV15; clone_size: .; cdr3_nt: TGTGCCACCAGCTACCACAAGCGCGGTGAGCAGTTCTTC; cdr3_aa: CATSYHKRGEQFF
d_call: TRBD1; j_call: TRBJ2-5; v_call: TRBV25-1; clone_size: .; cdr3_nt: TGTGCCAGCAGTGACGGGACAGGGCGGCAAGAGACCCAGTACTTC; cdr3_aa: CASSDGTGRQETQYF
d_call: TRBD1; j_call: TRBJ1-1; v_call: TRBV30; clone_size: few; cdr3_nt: TGTGCCTGGAGTCCCCCAGGGGGCATTTCTGAAGCTTTCTTT; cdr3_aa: CAWSPPGGISEAFF
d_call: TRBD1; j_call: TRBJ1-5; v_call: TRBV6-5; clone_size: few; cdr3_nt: TGTGCCAGCAGCCCGGGACAGCTGAATCAGCCCCAGCATTTT; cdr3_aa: CASSPGQLNQPQHF
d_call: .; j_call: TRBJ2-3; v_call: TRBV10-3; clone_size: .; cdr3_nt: TGTGCCATCAGTGAAGGAGAAGTGGATACGCAGTATTTT; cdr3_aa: CAISEGEVDTQYF
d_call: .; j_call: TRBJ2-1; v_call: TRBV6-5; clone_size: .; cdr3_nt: TGTGCCAGCAGTGTCTTTCCGGGACTCGGGGGTGAGCAGTTCTTC; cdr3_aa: CASSVFPGLGGEQFF
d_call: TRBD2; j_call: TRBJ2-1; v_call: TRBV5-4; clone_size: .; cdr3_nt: TGTGCCAGCAGCTTGGATGCGGGGGGGCCCCGAGAGCAGTTCTTC; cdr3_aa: CASSLDAGGPREQFF
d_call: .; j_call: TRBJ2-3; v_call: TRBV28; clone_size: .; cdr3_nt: TGTGCCACAACGGGGTGGGCCCTCGGGATGGGAGATACGCAGTATTTT; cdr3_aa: CATTGWALGMGDTQYF
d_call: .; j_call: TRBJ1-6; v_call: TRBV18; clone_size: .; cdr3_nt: TGTGCCAGCCGTCGGGGTACTAATAATTCACCCCTCCACTTT; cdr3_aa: CASRRGTNNSPLHF
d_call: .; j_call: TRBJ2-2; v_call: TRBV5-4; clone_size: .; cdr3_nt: TGCGCCAGCAGCCAAGGGGCGAACGGGGAGCTGTTTTTT; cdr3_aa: CASSQGANGELFF
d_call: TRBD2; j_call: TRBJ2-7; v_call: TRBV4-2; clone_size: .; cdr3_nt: TGTGCCAGCAGCCAAACGGGACTAGCGGGTGACTCCTACGAGCAGTACTTC; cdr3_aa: CASSQTGLAGDSYEQYF
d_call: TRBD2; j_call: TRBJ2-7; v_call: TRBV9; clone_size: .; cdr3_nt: TGTGCCAGCAGCCCTCGACTAGCGGGAGGGACCCACGAGCAGTACTTC; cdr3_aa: CASSPRLAGGTHEQYF
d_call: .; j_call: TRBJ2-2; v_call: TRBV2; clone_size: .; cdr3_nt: TGTGCCAGCAGACAGGACACCGGGGAGCTGTTTTTT; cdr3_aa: CASRQDTGELFF
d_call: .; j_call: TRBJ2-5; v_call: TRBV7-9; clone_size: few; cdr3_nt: TGTGCCAGCAGCTTAGGGACAAGACCCCAAGAGACCCAGTACTTC; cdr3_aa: CASSLGTRPQETQYF
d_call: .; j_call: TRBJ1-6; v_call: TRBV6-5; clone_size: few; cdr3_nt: TGTGCCAGCAGGCCACCGGGACGGGGGTATTCACCCCTCCACTTT; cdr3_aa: CASRPPGRGYSPLHF
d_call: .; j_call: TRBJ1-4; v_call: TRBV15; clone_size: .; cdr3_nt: TGTGCCACCAGCCGCAGGACACTGTTGGTTGAAAAACTGTTTTTT; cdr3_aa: CATSRRTLLVEKLFF
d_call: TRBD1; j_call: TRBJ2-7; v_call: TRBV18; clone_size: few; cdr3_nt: TGTGCCAGCTCACCAATGGGACAGGGAGGGGAGCAGTACTTC; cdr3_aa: CASSPMGQGGEQYF
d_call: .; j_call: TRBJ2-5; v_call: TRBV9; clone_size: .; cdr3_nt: TGTGCCAGCAGCGTAGCCCCCGACAGACAAGAGACCCAGTACTTC; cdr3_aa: CASSVAPDRQETQYF
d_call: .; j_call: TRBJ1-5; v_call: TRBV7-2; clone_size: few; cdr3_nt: TGTGCCAGAAGACCGAGGCAGCCCCAGCATTTT; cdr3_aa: CARRPRQPQHF
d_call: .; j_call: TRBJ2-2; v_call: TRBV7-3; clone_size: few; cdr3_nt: TGTGCCAGCAGCTTAACGGGGCCCGGGGAGCTGTTTTTT; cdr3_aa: CASSLTGPGELFF
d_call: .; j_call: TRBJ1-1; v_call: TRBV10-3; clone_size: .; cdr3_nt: TGTGCCATCAGTGAAAACTCCAGGGGAAGAGCGACCTTT; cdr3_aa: CAISENSRGRATF